The 8 T cell receptor beta chains reported below all come from one sample, sequenced in a study of cytomegalovirus exposure and HLA in healthy donors (dated by TCRdb to about 2017). Libraries were constructed by the immunoSEQ multiplex PCR assay. A mixture of 60 forward primers for TCR Vbeta segments and 13 reverse primers for TCR Jbeta segments was used in the multiplex PCR. TCRdb retrieved this table from immuneACCESS and kept in-frame rearrangements only. Not all clones are present; in checked studies, unresolved V genes account for under half, and no reason is known for the remainder. In this sample the table shows some 190,000 clones, more than 80% of which occur a single time. The ten largest make up about 2.4% of the sample. The sequenced sample was PBMCs. The source of these receptors is a male donor in good health and CMV-seronegative.

The rearrangement links TRBV7-6 to TRBJ1-6, with D possibly TRBD1 on 6 matching bases. This CDR3 is 14 amino acids long. The ends were cut back, 1 base at V and 13 bases at J, with 14 bases in the middle. Germline V gene sequence: CDR1 SGHVS, CDR2 FNYEAQ. The CDR3 loop reads CASSLGRDKAPLHF. The CDR3 region has the DNA TGTGCCAGCAGCTTAGGACGGGACAAAGCGCCCCTCCACTTT.

The chain recombines TRBV27 with TRBJ2-3; 12 nucleotides match TRBD2. The junction had 9 bases not matched to a gene; V was cut back by 10 bases and J by 4 bases. This CDR3 has 15 residues. Germline CDR1 is MNHEY and CDR2 is SMNVEV (reference sequence). CDR3 coding DNA: TGTGCCATTCAGCTAGCGGGGGGGCGTCCAGATACGCAGTATTTT. This gives the protein CAIQLAGGRPDTQYF.

This chain connects TRBV7-9 to TRBJ2-5; D call uncertain. The CDR3 loop spans 14 amino acids. V was cut by 1 base and J by 5 bases, with 11 bases left in between. The germline CDR1 and CDR2 sequences are SEHNR and FQNEAQ (reference sequence). CDR3 loop: CASSLVERGETQYF. In nucleotides, the CDR3 is TGTGCCAGCAGCTTAGTCGAGAGAGGCGAGACCCAGTACTTC.

The gene calls are TRBV7-3 and TRBJ2-2; D ambiguous. Germline CDR1 reads SGHTA; CDR2 reads FQGTGA. Deletions cut 5 bases from V and 2 bases from J, with 24 bases between. The CDR3 sequence is 19 residues long. CDR3 in DNA: TGTGCCAGCAGCCCAAGAGGCGCACCGTCCCAACATAACACCGGGGAGCTGTTTTTT. Its translation is CASSPRGAPSQHNTGELFF.

V and J are TRBV19 and TRBJ2-4, with 8 bases aligning to TRBD2. Trimming cost V 0 bases and J 8 bases; bases outside gene matches: 6. CDR3 length equals 15 residues. CDR1 and CDR2 from the germline V gene are LNHDA and SQIVND (reference sequence). The CDR3 region is CASSIDSGMRYIQYF. CDR3 nucleotides: TGTGCCAGTAGTATAGATAGCGGGATGAGGTACATTCAGTACTTC.

The chain carries TRBV5-1 and TRBJ2-5; possible D gene TRBD2, 6 bases. The length of the CDR3 is 15 residues. V was trimmed by 0 bases and J by 5 bases, leaving 14 bases between them. Germline V gene sequence: CDR1 SGHRS, CDR2 YFSETQ. This CDR3 is CASSLAAAGRETQYF. The CDR3 coding sequence is TGCGCCAGCAGCTTGGCCGCGGCAGGGAGGGAGACCCAGTACTTC.

The chain combines TRBV7-2 with TRBJ2-5, with TRBD2 identical over 8 bases. The CDR3 sequence is 15 residues long. V lost 11 bases, J lost 2 bases, and 13 bases stayed unmatched. From germline, CDR1 is SGHTA and CDR2 FQGNSA. The CDR3 is CAGTFSGEQQETQYF. The CDR3 DNA is TGTGCCGGAACCTTTAGCGGGGAACAACAAGAGACCCAGTACTTC. The full variable domain, its missing parts supplied by reference TRBV7-2 and TRBJ2-5, is GAGVSQSPSNKVTEKGKDVELRCDPISGHTALYWYRQSLGQGLEFLIYFQGNSAPDKSGLPSDRFSAERTGGSVSTLTIQRTQQEDSAVYLCAGTFSGEQQETQYFGPGTRLLVL.

This clone has just a few counts. Compared with germline, one end of the junction differs, possibly owing to a read error. This chain links TRBV7-6 with TRBJ2-1, with 11 nucleotides matching TRBD2. The CDR3 consists of 15 residues. CDR1 SGHVS and CDR2 FNYEAQ come from the germline V gene. This CDR3 reads CASSLASGGNNEQFF. The CDR3 DNA follows: TGTGCCAGCAGCCTAGCTAGCGGGGGGAACAATGAGCAGTTCTTC.